This T cell receptor (beta chain) was retrieved from a study of T cell responses to AZD1222 COVID-19 vaccine. The repertoire was sequenced with immunoSEQ multiplex PCR; TCRdb's copy has only in-frame clones and lacks some. Found here are roughly 80,000 clones, around 90% of them singletons; the top ten hold about 4.3%. Details on this clone: Its matching antigen is unknown.

The V gene's germline CDR1 is GTSNPN and CDR2 SVGIG (reference sequence). Trimming cost V 0 bases and J 0 bases, with 8 bases left between them. The CDR3 has 14 residues. General study results and limits: Unmutated variant regions are reportedly the target of nearly half of TCRs that are spike-specific. Donors were largely white British and mainly female; clonal diversity was possibly underestimated.

The sequence derives from an adult in good health. The chain carries TRBV30 and TRBJ1-2; no definite D call. The specimen comprised peripheral blood, sampled on day 0 of AZD1222 vaccination. CDR3 in amino acids: CAWSVRGTNYGYTF. The CDR3 bases are TGTGCCTGGAGTGTCCGGGGAACTAACTATGGCTACACCTTC.